Below, 18 T cell receptor beta chains from the same sample are listed, as sequenced in a study of OX40 agonist ivuxolimab in advanced cancers. Profiled with immunoSEQ multiplex PCR; TCRdb holds only in-frame clones, not every one. The sample comprises fewer than 85,000 clones, approximately 86% of which are singletons, and 1.9% rests with the top ten. This sample comprised CD4+ or CD8+ T cells sorted from blood, obtained in a trial of the OX40 agonist ivuxolimab. Source of these receptors: an adult with an advanced solid tumor such as melanoma, head and neck, liver or kidney cancer.

The chain combines TRBV4-2 with TRBJ1-5; no reliable D call. Trimming took 3 bases from V and 9 from J, leaving 12 bases between them. The CDR3 loop spans 13 amino acids. Germline V lookup: CDR1 LGHNA, CDR2 YNFKEQ. The CDR3 DNA reads TGTGCCAGCAGCCACTCCACCGAGGGGCCCCAGCATTTT. This codes for CASSHSTEGPQHF.

The chain recombines TRBV4-3 with TRBJ2-5, with TRBD1 as a possible D gene (6 bases). Trimming removed 0 bases from V and 9 bases from J, with 17 bases in between. Germline values: CDR1 LGHNA, CDR2 YSLEER. The CDR3 has 15 amino acids. The CDR3 nucleotides read TGCGCCAGCAGCCAAGAGGGGGCGCGGTCAGGGGCCCAGTACTTC. Translation: CASSQEGARSGAQYF.

The chain uses TRBV6-5 and TRBJ1-1; D uncertain. The CDR3 runs 14 residues. Germline V CDR1 and CDR2: MNHEY, SVGAGI. Trimming pared 4 bases from V and 0 bases from J, leaving 9 bases between. Here the CDR3 reads CASSSTPMNTEAFF. The CDR3 bases are TGTGCCAGCAGTTCAACACCAATGAACACTGAAGCTTTCTTT.

This chain links TRBV5-4 with TRBJ1-5; a possible D gene is TRBD1 (6 bases). The germline V gene has CDR1 SGHNT and CDR2 YYREEE (reference sequence). Trimming took off 4 bases at V and 5 bases at J, with 22 bases between the two ends. The CDR3 spans 17 residues. CDR3 coding DNA: TGTGCCAGCAGCCCAGGTAATCGACGGGGGCGGGATCAGCCCCAGCATTTT. Translating gives CASSPGNRRGRDQPQHF.

The chain couples TRBV6-1 to TRBJ2-1; the D is unclear. The CDR3 spans 14 residues. Germline values: CDR1 MNHNS, CDR2 SASEGT. Trimming left V 0 bases short and J 8 bases short, with 11 bases between. CDR3 in amino acids: CASSEAWAMDEQFF. CDR3 bases: TGTGCCAGCAGTGAAGCCTGGGCTATGGATGAGCAGTTCTTC.

This rearrangement joins TRBV7-3 to TRBJ2-3; the D gene is possibly TRBD2 (6 bases). The V end was cut by 2 bases, the J end by 2 bases, with 14 bases between. The CDR3 covers 16 residues. Germline CDR1 is SGHTA and CDR2 is FQGTGA. The CDR3 DNA is TGTGCCAGCAGCTTAGGCGGGGATTCCCCCACAGATACGCAGTATTTT. It specifies CASSLGGDSPTDTQYF.

This chain uses TRBV29-1 with TRBJ2-3, with 7 positions matching TRBD2. CDR1 is SQVTM and CDR2 is ANQGSEA in the germline V gene. V shed 2 bases and J 6 bases; nucleotides not matched to a gene: 5. CDR3 length: 13 residues. CDR3 amino acids: CSVELRLADTQYF. The DNA of the CDR3 is TGCAGCGTTGAACTCCGACTAGCCGATACGCAGTATTTT.

This clone was observed once. Other DNA sequences in this specimen translate into the identical CDR3. The rearrangement joins TRBV5-4 to TRBJ2-7; no clear D gene. Germline CDR1 and CDR2: SGHNT and YYREEE (reference sequence). V lost 0 bases and J lost 4, with 8 bases in between. CDR3 length equals 13 residues. CDR3 nucleotides: TGTGCCAGCAGCTTGGCAGGATCTTACGAGCAGTACTTC. Translation gives CASSLAGSYEQYF.

This chain uses TRBV28 with TRBJ1-6; the D is unclear. V was clipped by 6 bases and J by 6 bases, with 15 bases between them. CDR3 length equals 15 residues. Looked up from germline, CDR1 is MDHEN and CDR2 is SYDVKM. Here the CDR3 reads CASSPGRGINSPLHF. CDR3 nucleotides: TGTGCCAGCAGCCCGGGGAGAGGGATTAATTCACCCCTCCACTTT.

V and J are TRBV6-5 and TRBJ1-2; D is perhaps TRBD1 (5 bases). This CDR3 is built from 13 residues. V was shortened by 9 bases and J by 2 bases, with 13 bases between the two germline ends. The V gene's germline CDR1 is MNHEY and CDR2 SVGAGI. CDR3 region: CARKNTGNYGYTF. The CDR3 DNA reads as TGTGCCAGAAAAAATACAGGCAACTATGGCTACACCTTC.

The chain combines TRBV5-1 with TRBJ1-2; D might be TRBD1 (5 bases). Germline V lookup: CDR1 SGHRS, CDR2 YFSETQ. V shed 1 base and J shed 6 bases, with 16 bases lying between them. This CDR3 spans 15 amino acids. The CDR3 loop is CASSLSGRELDGYTF. In DNA form, the CDR3 reads TGCGCCAGCAGCTTGTCCGGCAGGGAGCTCGATGGCTACACCTTC.

The chain carries TRBV2 and TRBJ1-1; possible D gene TRBD1, 5 bases. The germline gives CDR1 SNHLY, CDR2 FYNNEI. Trimming pared 6 bases from V and 1 base from J, leaving 9 bases between. The CDR3 is 13 amino acids. The CDR3 DNA reads as TGTGCCAGCAGACAGGAGGCGAACACTGAAGCTTTCTTT. Protein: CASRQEANTEAFF.

The chain uses TRBV11-3 and TRBJ1-1; 8 nucleotides line up with TRBD1. The CDR3 runs 13 residues. The V gene end was trimmed by 6 bases and the J gene end by 5 bases; junction bases not matched to a gene: 5. Germline V gene data show CDR1 as SGHNT and CDR2 as YENEEA. CDR3 nucleotides: TGTGCCAGCAGTAAGACAGGGGTTACTGAAGCTTTCTTT. Protein: CASSKTGVTEAFF.

Notes on this clone: One junction end does not reproduce the germline sequence, and a read error may be involved. The V and J genes are TRBV28 and TRBJ2-7; 11 bases map to TRBD1. The germline V gene has CDR1 MDHEN and CDR2 SYDVKM. This CDR3 region has 12 residues. The CDR3 DNA reads as TGTGCCAGCAGTTCGGGACAGGGGGAGCGGTACTTC. As protein: CASSSGQGERYF. Together with reference TRBV28 and TRBJ2-7, the CDR3 gives the full variable domain: DVKVTQSSRYLVKRTGEKVFLECVQDMDHENMFWYRQDPGLGLRLIYFSYDVKMKEKGDIPEGYSVSREKKERFSLILESASTNQTSMYLCASSSGQGERYFGPGTRLTVT.

The chain has TRBV25-1 and TRBJ2-2, with D hard to call. V was clipped by 7 bases and J by 4 bases, with 13 bases between them. In germline, CDR1 is MGHDK, CDR2 SYGVNS. This CDR3 is built from 14 residues. The CDR3 bases are TGTGCCAGCAAGCCCCCGTGGGGCACCGGGGAGCTGTTTTTT. It yields the protein CASKPPWGTGELFF. The full variable domain, with the rest looked up from reference TRBV25-1 and TRBJ2-2, is EADIYQTPRYLVIGTGKKITLECSQTMGHDKMYWYQQDPGMELHLIHYSYGVNSTEKGDLSSESTVSRIRTEHFPLTLESARPSHTSQYLCASKPPWGTGELFFGEGSRLTVL.

The chain uses TRBV6-1 and TRBJ1-5; D is ambiguous. The V gene lost 6 bases and the J gene lost 0 bases, with 6 bases spanning the gap. The CDR3 is made up of 13 amino acids. Germline CDR1 MNHNS, CDR2 SASEGT. The CDR3 coding sequence is TGTGCCAGCAGGGCCGGTAGCAATCAGCCCCAGCATTTT. Protein sequence: CASRAGSNQPQHF.

V and J are TRBV6-5 and TRBJ1-1; possible D gene TRBD1, 5 bases. The CDR3 loop spans 12 amino acids. Trimming took 5 bases from V and 5 from J, leaving 9 bases between them. Per the germline V gene, CDR1 is MNHEY and CDR2 is SVGAGI. The CDR3 protein is CASSRQGTEAFF. The CDR3 nucleotides are TGTGCCAGCAGTCGCCAGGGAACTGAAGCTTTCTTT.

The rearrangement uses TRBV7-3 and TRBJ2-7; D call uncertain. The germline V and J ends were trimmed by 3 bases and 6 bases, with 15 bases remaining between them. Germline V lookup: CDR1 SGHTA, CDR2 FQGTGA. The CDR3 covers 14 residues. This CDR3 reads CASSLSPQDGEQYF. CDR3 in DNA: TGTGCCAGCAGCTTGTCCCCCCAAGATGGCGAGCAGTACTTC.